This entry lists 19 T cell receptor beta chains sequenced from one sample in a study of blood T cell repertoires in COVID-19. Only in-frame clones appear in the TCRdb table, and some are missing; sequencing was by immunoSEQ multiplex PCR. In the table there are 200,000 to 250,000 clones, over 65% of which are singletons. The sample taken for sequencing was peripheral blood. The receptor set was obtained from a woman in her seventies with active or convalescent COVID-19.

The gene calls are TRBV30 and TRBJ2-3, with TRBD1 matching 8 bases. This CDR3 has 16 residues. Trimming took 3 bases from V and 4 from J; bases not matched to a gene: 12. The V gene's germline CDR1 is GTSNPN and CDR2 SVGIG (reference sequence). The CDR3 sequence: CAWSTPRDRYSDTQYF. In DNA form, the CDR3 reads TGTGCCTGGAGCACGCCCCGGGACAGGTACTCAGATACGCAGTATTTT.

The rearrangement links TRBV4-1 to TRBJ2-5, with TRBD2 matching over 10 bases. V was pared by 7 bases and J by 1 base, with 6 bases of the junction left unmatched. This CDR3 spans 15 amino acids. The germline V gene encodes CDR1 MGHRA and CDR2 YSYEKL. In DNA form, the CDR3 reads TGCGCCAGCACCCTTAGCGGGGGGCCCCAAGAGACCCAGTACTTC. Translation gives CASTLSGGPQETQYF.

This rearrangement joins TRBV6-5 to TRBJ1-5, with TRBD1 as a possible D gene (5 bases). The V gene lost 2 bases and the J gene lost 7 bases, with 9 bases spanning the gap. CDR3 length: 13 amino acids. Germline CDR1 reads MNHEY; CDR2 reads SVGAGI. CDR3 loop: CASSYEWGQPQHF. CDR3 coding DNA: TGTGCCAGCAGTTACGAGTGGGGCCAGCCCCAGCATTTT.

The chain recombines TRBV5-1 with TRBJ2-7, with TRBD1 matching 9 bases. CDR3 length: 15 residues. CDR1 is SGHRS, CDR2 YFSETQ, per germline. Losses at the gene ends were 2 bases for V and 4 bases for J; bases not matched to a gene: 7. CDR3 in amino acids: CASSLPPTGGYEQYF. CDR3 DNA: TGCGCCAGCAGCTTACCTCCGACAGGGGGGTACGAGCAGTACTTC.

The chain links TRBV3-1 (or the pseudogene TRBV3-2) to TRBJ1-2, with TRBD1 matching 9 bases. Per germline, CDR1 LGHDT and CDR2 YNNKEL (reference sequence). The CDR3 totals 13 residues. The V and J ends lost 4 bases and 7 bases, in that order; junction bases with no gene match: 4. CDR3 sequence reads: CASSRDRVLGYTF. CDR3 bases: TGTGCCAGCAGCCGGGACAGGGTCCTTGGCTACACCTTC.

The chain recombines TRBV5-1 with TRBJ1-1; no clear D. Trimming stripped 0 bases from V and 1 base from J, with 13 bases between. CDR1 SGHRS and CDR2 YFSETQ come from the germline V gene. The CDR3 consists of 16 residues. The CDR3 region has the DNA TGCGCCAGCAGCTTGGGAGGGTCAGGACCGAACACTGAAGCTTTCTTT. This encodes CASSLGGSGPNTEAFF.

The chain combines TRBV11-2 with TRBJ1-5, with D unclear. The CDR3 length is 14 residues. Germline V gives CDR1 SGHAT, CDR2 FQNNGV. Trimming left V 0 bases short and J 7 bases short, with 10 bases between. The CDR3 bases are TGTGCCAGCAGCTTAGATCAGGTCCAGCAGCCCCAGCATTTT. Translated, it gives CASSLDQVQQPQHF.

Comment on this clone: One end of the junction varies from germline; a read error may be responsible. V usage is TRBV7-7 and J usage is TRBJ2-3, with D possibly being TRBD2 (6 bases). This CDR3 is 15 amino acids long. Germline V gene sequence: CDR1 SSHAT, CDR2 FNYEAQ (reference sequence). The CDR3 reads CASSLGGVNTDTQYF. CDR3 in DNA: TGTGCTAGCAGCTTGGGCGGGGTCAACACAGATACGCAGTATTTT.

This sequence joins TRBV9 and TRBJ1-6; 9 bases line up with TRBD1. This CDR3 spans 17 amino acids. Germline V CDR1 and CDR2: SGDLS, YYNGEE. Trimming took 0 bases from V and 10 from J; bases not matched to a gene: 11. CDR3 amino acids: CASSVASFWTGESPLHF. The DNA for the CDR3 is TGTGCCAGCAGCGTAGCTTCTTTTTGGACAGGGGAATCACCCCTCCACTTT.

The chain is built from TRBV18 and TRBJ1-3; D unclear. Trimming shortened V by 3 bases and J by 0 bases, and 9 bases separated the two germline ends. Germline values: CDR1 KGHSH, CDR2 LQKENI. The CDR3 extends over 15 amino acids. CDR3 region: CASSPETDSGNTIYF. As DNA, the CDR3 is TGTGCCAGCTCACCGGAGACGGACTCTGGAAACACCATATATTTT.

CDR3 sequence reads: CASSMDLITHFLSYEQYF. DNA for the CDR3: TGTGCCAGTAGTATGGACTTGATTACACATTTCCTCTCCTACGAGCAGTACTTC. This rearrangement joins TRBV19 to TRBJ2-7, with a possible D match to TRBD2 (5 bases). V lost 3 bases and J lost 0, with 21 bases in between. This CDR3 spans 18 amino acids. Per the germline V gene, CDR1 is LNHDA and CDR2 is SQIVND (reference sequence).

The chain is built from TRBV19 and TRBJ2-2, with TRBD1 as a possible D gene (5 bases). V was pared by 6 bases and J by 1 base, with 12 bases between. Germline loops: CDR1 LNHDA, CDR2 SQIVND (reference sequence). The CDR3 totals 15 residues. This CDR3 is CASSLRAGNTGELFF. DNA of the CDR3: TGTGCCAGTAGCCTCAGGGCAGGGAACACCGGGGAGCTGTTTTTT.

The chain uses TRBV6-2 or TRBV6-3 and TRBJ1-5; D ambiguous. The CDR3 has 16 amino acids. The V gene lost 0 bases and the J gene lost 0 bases, with 9 bases spanning the gap. The germline gives CDR1 MNHEY, CDR2 SVGEGT. The CDR3, as DNA: TGTGCCAGCAGTTACTCGCCCAGAAATAGCAATCAGCCCCAGCATTTT. Its protein product is CASSYSPRNSNQPQHF.

The rearrangement uses TRBV19 and TRBJ2-7; 8 bases are shared with TRBD1. The CDR3 totals 16 residues. V trimming: 7 bases; J trimming: 5 bases; junction bases outside the gene matches: 16. CDR1 and CDR2 (germline): LNHDA, SQIVND (reference sequence). The CDR3 sequence: CASTATGVSAGNEQYF. CDR3 bases: TGTGCCAGTACTGCGACAGGGGTCAGCGCTGGAAACGAGCAGTACTTC.

The V and J genes are TRBV6-4 and TRBJ2-2, with 7 positions matching TRBD2. After removal of 5 bases from V and 4 bases from J, the junction contained 13 bases not matched to a gene. The CDR3 is made up of 17 amino acids. CDR1 MRHNA and CDR2 SNTAGT come from the germline V gene. CDR3 sequence reads: CASSPFRGRKGTGELFF. The CDR3 DNA reads TGTGCCAGCAGTCCCTTTCGCGGGAGAAAGGGCACCGGGGAGCTGTTTTTT.

This clone came up a few times. The chain recombines TRBV3-1 (or the pseudogene TRBV3-2) with TRBJ2-1, with D possibly being TRBD2 (5 bases). This CDR3 spans 16 amino acids. With 5 bases removed from V and 10 bases from J, the gap between germline ends came to 24 bases. Germline loops: CDR1 LGHDT, CDR2 YNNKEL (reference sequence). The CDR3 bases are TGTGCCAGCAGCTCCCAAGCCGGGATCGCGTTCGTCGAGCAGTTCTTC. It specifies CASSSQAGIAFVEQFF.

This clone was counted between two and nine times. The chain combines TRBV9 with TRBJ1-2, with D possibly TRBD1 on 6 matching bases. Trimming shortened V by 3 bases and J by 2 bases, and 17 bases separated the two germline ends. Germline lookup yields CDR1 SGDLS and CDR2 YYNGEE. The CDR3 runs to 16 residues. This chain's CDR3 is CASSAGGGAENYGYTF. The CDR3 DNA follows: TGTGCCAGCAGCGCAGGAGGGGGGGCGGAAAACTATGGCTACACCTTC.

The rearrangement links TRBV15 to TRBJ2-7; D is undetermined. The CDR3 is 13 residues long. Germline V gene data show CDR1 as LNHNV and CDR2 as YYDKDF (reference sequence). Trimming took 0 bases from V and 2 from J, leaving 5 bases between them. This chain's CDR3 is CATSRDPTYEQYF. The CDR3, as DNA: TGTGCCACCAGCAGAGACCCTACCTACGAGCAGTACTTC.

V and J are TRBV28 and TRBJ2-2; possibly TRBD2 for D (6 bases). The CDR3 is 14 amino acids. V was trimmed by 4 bases and J by 5 bases, leaving 11 bases between them. CDR1 is MDHEN, CDR2 SYDVKM, per germline. In DNA form, the CDR3 reads TGTGCCAGCAGTTCGCCTGCGGGGACCGGGGAGCTGTTTTTT. This codes for CASSSPAGTGELFF.